The clone carrying this T cell receptor (beta chain) was seen ten or more times. This sample is part of a study of read filtering for tumor transcriptome and immune sequencing. The CDR3 has 15 residues. Trimming cost V 0 bases and J 5 bases, with 10 bases left between them. From about 400 ng of RNA, a library with molecular barcoded alpha/delta and beta/gamma adaptors was made. Each CDR3 protein gets one entry after TCRdb re-called the reads with MiXCR. The data hold approximately 58,000 distinct CDR3 sequences, with 20% to 25% observed a single time. Sequencing was carried out using a population of CD138-negative cells sorted from bone marrow. The chain uses TRBV23-1 and TRBJ2-2, with D perhaps matching TRBD2 (6 bases). TRBV23-1 is identified as an open reading frame with a role that is uncertain. The TCR comes from a donor at least 40 years old with multiple myeloma. The CDR3 sequence: CASSQSWGETGELFF. In DNA, the CDR3 is TGCGCCAGCAGTCAATCGTGGGGGGAAACCGGGGAGCTGTTTTTT.